A single sample gave rise to the 4 T cell receptor beta chains below, sequenced in a study of T cells in Graves' hyperthyroidism and ophthalmopathy. TCR beta CDR3 regions were amplified from RNA transcripts. HTBI primers drove first-round RT-PCR of the TCR CDR3. TCRdb re-called the multiplex PCR reads through MiXCR, storing one row per CDR3 protein. The sample has hundreds of thousands of distinct CDR3 sequences, over 35% seen once. Material for sequencing was blood. The receptors stem from a man aged 18 to 35 with Graves' hyperthyroidism.

Concerning this clonotype: At one boundary the junction diverges from the germline segment, which might be a read error. V gene TRBV20-1 combines with J gene TRBJ2-7, with TRBD2 matching 9 bases. CDR1 and CDR2 from the germline V gene are DFQATT and SNEGSKA (reference sequence). This CDR3 spans 14 amino acids. This CDR3 is CSARHSGSSYGQYF. The CDR3 nucleotides read TGCAGTGCTAGACATAGCGGGAGTTCCTACGGGCAGTACTTC.

This chain links TRBV13 with TRBJ2-2, with D uncertain. CDR1 is PRHDT, CDR2 FYEKMQ, per germline (reference sequence). There are 15 residues in the CDR3. V shed 5 bases and J shed 3 bases, with 13 bases lying between them. CDR3 residues: CASSPNGPYTGELFF. Here the CDR3 DNA reads TGTGCCAGCAGCCCAAACGGGCCTTACACCGGGGAGCTGTTTTTT.

The chain couples TRBV4-1 to TRBJ1-5, with D possibly matching TRBD1 (6 bases). This CDR3 comprises 15 residues. V was shortened by 0 bases and J by 5 bases, with 11 bases between the two germline ends. CDR1 is MGHRA and CDR2 is YSYEKL in the germline V gene. Here the CDR3 DNA reads TGCGCCAGCAGCCAAGATGGGGGCGTAGATCAGCCCCAGCATTTT. Translating it yields CASSQDGGVDQPQHF.

For this clonotype: A read error may explain this, as a much larger clone is one base away. The V call is TRBV7-8, the J call TRBJ1-5; D may be TRBD1 (5 bases). The germline CDR1 and CDR2 sequences are SGHVS and FQNEAQ. Trimming left V 5 bases short and J 4 bases short, with 15 bases between. The CDR3 length is 15 residues. CDR3 residues: CASSPGTSANQPQHF. CDR3 sequence (DNA): TGTGCCAGCAGCCCTGGGACCTCAGCGAATCAGCCCCAGCATTTT.